These 29 T cell receptor beta chains share one sample of origin, sequenced in a study of T cells expressing NK-cell markers. One entry per CDR3 protein, without DNA, is what TCRdb gives after re-calling the 5' RACE reads. This listing includes 350,000 to 400,000 distinct CDR3 sequences. The sample comprised blood T cells: a sorted CD56 or NKG2C T cell subset, CD4+ or CD8+ T cells, or bulk PBMC T cells (not recorded which). The receptors here all came from a woman between 50 and 59 years old in good health.

The chain employs TRBV12-3 or TRBV12-4 and TRBJ1-2; TCRdb selects TRBD1, and the lack of DNA leaves this call unchecked. The CDR3 is 16 amino acids. CDR3 loop: CASSFGGQSVNYGYTF.

The chain links TRBV20-1 to TRBJ2-3; TCRdb's D call, TRBD1, is unchecked because there is no DNA. The CDR3 is 15 residues long. Germline assignment: CDR1 DFQATT and CDR2 SNEGSKA (reference sequence). The CDR3 is CSARVAGGIADTQYF.

J is TRBJ2-7 and V is TRBV5-1; absent DNA, TCRdb's TRBD2 call cannot be checked. The CDR3 consists of 17 residues. Germline V gene sequence: CDR1 SGHRS, CDR2 YFSETQ. The CDR3 here is CASSLLGLAGGFGEQYF.

CDR3 protein: CASSQEAFDEQYF. V and J are TRBV4-1 and TRBJ2-7. This CDR3 comprises 13 residues. The germline gives CDR1 MGHRA, CDR2 YSYEKL.

The genes are TRBV3-1 and TRBJ1-1; TCRdb designates TRBD1, a call that cannot be tested without DNA. This CDR3 region has 13 residues. CDR1 is LGHDT and CDR2 is YNNKEL in the germline V gene (reference sequence). The CDR3 protein is CASSGQGDTEAFF.

The chain links TRBV4-1 to TRBJ2-1; TCRdb reports TRBD2, a call that lacks DNA to check it against. The CDR3 covers 17 residues. From germline, CDR1 is MGHRA and CDR2 YSYEKL. The CDR3 sequence: CASSQGWTSGRYNEQFF.

CDR3 sequence reads: CSVEDGQDSYEQYF. J is TRBJ2-7 and V is TRBV29-1. CDR1 and CDR2 from the germline V gene are SQVTM and ANQGSEA. The CDR3 is made up of 14 amino acids.

The rearrangement joins TRBV6-6 to TRBJ2-3; the TCRdb call, TRBD1, lacks DNA for checking. Germline values: CDR1 MNHNY, CDR2 SVGAGI (reference sequence). CDR3 length equals 17 residues. The CDR3 spells CASSYSFGTGALDTQYF.

This chain connects TRBV6-1 to TRBJ1-1; TCRdb's assignment of TRBD1 cannot be checked, as there is no DNA. In germline, CDR1 is MNHNS, CDR2 SASEGT. The CDR3 is made up of 17 amino acids. The CDR3 sequence: CASSVRGQFGVDTEAFF.

This CDR3 is CASSSQGAAEAFF. V gene TRBV12-3 or TRBV12-4 combines with J gene TRBJ1-1; TCRdb designates TRBD1, a call that cannot be tested without DNA. The CDR3 extends over 13 amino acids.

The gene calls are TRBV5-1 and TRBJ1-2; with no DNA, the TCRdb D assignment of TRBD1 cannot be verified. This CDR3 contains 13 residues. CDR1 SGHRS and CDR2 YFSETQ come from the germline V gene. The CDR3: CASQQGTGYGYTF.

The rearrangement links TRBV4-1 to TRBJ1-2; TCRdb indicates TRBD1, and absent DNA this call remains unverified. This CDR3 comprises 15 residues. The V gene's germline CDR1 is MGHRA and CDR2 YSYEKL. The CDR3 sequence: CASSQVKGASYGYTF.

V usage is TRBV13 and J usage is TRBJ2-1; TCRdb gives TRBD1 as the D gene, but with no DNA this cannot be confirmed. The germline V gene has CDR1 PRHDT and CDR2 FYEKMQ (reference sequence). The CDR3 is made up of 16 amino acids. CDR3 amino acids: CASSFRGGQAHNEQFF.

V usage is TRBV20-1 and J usage is TRBJ2-1. The CDR3 covers 13 residues. Germline V gene sequence: CDR1 DFQATT, CDR2 SNEGSKA (reference sequence). CDR3 protein: CSASPTRNNEQFF.

This chain connects TRBV2 to TRBJ2-2; without DNA, the TCRdb call of TRBD1 cannot be checked. This CDR3 contains 17 residues. CDR1 SNHLY and CDR2 FYNNEI come from the germline V gene. The chain's CDR3 is CASSPDRVTLNTGELFF. Complete variable domain (other parts from reference TRBV2 and TRBJ2-2): EPEVTQTPSHQVTQMGQEVILRCVPISNHLYFYWYRQILGQKVEFLVSFYNNEISEKSEIFDDQFSVERPDGSNFTLKIRSTKLEDSAMYFCASSPDRVTLNTGELFFGEGSRLTVL.

This chain's CDR3 is CSARPSGNTGELFF. The rearrangement joins TRBV29-1 to TRBJ2-2; TCRdb's D gene call, TRBD2, goes unchecked for lack of DNA. The CDR3 spans 14 residues. Germline-derived CDR1 and CDR2 are SQVTM and ANQGSEA.

This rearrangement joins TRBV12-3 or TRBV12-4 to TRBJ1-5. CDR3 length equals 14 residues. The CDR3 here is CASSFGQGWQPQHF.

The genes are TRBV2 and TRBJ2-1; checking the TCRdb D call of TRBD2 is not possible without DNA. The CDR3 loop spans 16 amino acids. In germline, CDR1 is SNHLY, CDR2 FYNNEI. The chain's CDR3 is CASSEGGRRSYNEQFF.

J is TRBJ2-1 and V is TRBV5-1; without DNA, the TCRdb call of TRBD1 cannot be checked. This CDR3 comprises 15 residues. CDR1 SGHRS and CDR2 YFSETQ come from the germline V gene. Here the CDR3 reads CASSLGRPRGNEQFF.

This chain joins TRBV11-3 and TRBJ1-3. The germline V gene has CDR1 SGHNT and CDR2 YENEEA. This CDR3 contains 14 residues. CDR3 loop: CASSLGPTGNTIYF.

This sequence joins TRBV6-2 or TRBV6-3 and TRBJ1-5. The CDR3 is 16 residues long. The germline CDR1 and CDR2 sequences are MNHEY and SVGEGT. The CDR3 spells CASSFTASGGNQPQHF.

The V and J genes are TRBV20-1 and TRBJ1-5; TCRdb designates TRBD1, a call that cannot be tested without DNA. Germline CDR1 is DFQATT and CDR2 is SNEGSKA (reference sequence). The CDR3 sequence is 18 residues long. The CDR3 spells CSARGTLLRGRGNQPQHF.

This chain connects TRBV6-5 to TRBJ2-7; absent DNA, TCRdb's TRBD1 call cannot be checked. Germline loops: CDR1 MNHEY, CDR2 SVGAGI. CDR3 size: 15 residues. The CDR3 here is CASSRNRGYAYEQYF.

The chain carries TRBV12-3 or TRBV12-4 and TRBJ2-1. CDR3 length equals 15 residues. The CDR3 reads CASSRAGASYNEQFF.

This chain connects TRBV4-1 to TRBJ2-4; TCRdb gives TRBD2 as the D gene, but with no DNA this cannot be confirmed. Looked up from germline, CDR1 is MGHRA and CDR2 is YSYEKL. The CDR3 runs 16 residues. The chain's CDR3 is CASSQGASGYKNIQYF.

This chain joins TRBV5-5 and TRBJ2-5; without DNA, the TCRdb call of TRBD2 cannot be checked. The germline V gene has CDR1 SGHKS and CDR2 YYEKEE (reference sequence). This CDR3 is built from 14 residues. The CDR3 spells CASSSMDLQETQYF.

The chain carries TRBV5-4 and TRBJ2-1; the TCRdb call, TRBD1, lacks DNA for checking. The CDR3 is 15 residues long. Germline loops: CDR1 SGHNT, CDR2 YYREEE (reference sequence). This CDR3 is CASTQRGSPEDEQFF.

The V and J genes are TRBV6-5 and TRBJ2-4; TCRdb's D call of TRBD1 is untestable without DNA. CDR1 MNHEY and CDR2 SVGAGI come from the germline V gene. The CDR3 spans 17 residues. The CDR3 sequence is CASSYSHLGPEKNIQYF.

Here the CDR3 reads CASRPRQGSGQETQYF. The chain couples TRBV7-9 to TRBJ2-5; TCRdb lists TRBD1, though no DNA is available to test this call. CDR1 is SEHNR and CDR2 is FQNEAQ in the germline V gene (reference sequence). The CDR3 is 16 residues long.